These 27 T cell receptor beta chains share one sample of origin, sequenced in a study of technical replicates of blood from a few donors. Measured with immunoSEQ multiplex PCR; TCRdb has only the in-frame clones, and not every one. Counted here are some 63,000 clones, 85% to 90% occurring once; the ten biggest clones make up under 6.5%. The sample comprised PBMCs. The receptor set was obtained from a human donor in good health. Some clones in this sample may be carry-over from other donors' samples.

The rearrangement links TRBV6-5 to TRBJ2-1; no clear D. There are 15 residues in the CDR3. The V gene lost 6 bases and the J gene lost 0 bases, with 12 bases spanning the gap. Per germline, CDR1 MNHEY and CDR2 SVGAGI. As DNA, the CDR3 is TGTGCCAGCAGCTTTGTGGGCAGCTCCTACAATGAGCAGTTCTTC. Translated: CASSFVGSSYNEQFF.

The V call is TRBV27, the J call TRBJ2-7, with D tentatively TRBD1 (6 bases). Germline CDR1 and CDR2: MNHEY and SMNVEV (reference sequence). The length of the CDR3 is 14 residues. V was shortened by 0 bases and J by 1 base, with 7 bases between the two germline ends. CDR3 sequence reads: CASSLSRGSYEQYF. The CDR3 bases are TGTGCCAGCAGTTTATCCAGGGGATCCTACGAGCAGTACTTC.

The chain recombines TRBV5-8 with TRBJ2-5, with a tentative D call TRBD1 (6 bases). Germline assignment: CDR1 SGHTS and CDR2 YDEGEE. V lost 4 bases and J lost 5, with 15 bases in between. This CDR3 comprises 14 residues. The CDR3 DNA is TGTGCCAGCAGCGACCTGAACAGGGCTGAGACCCAGTACTTC. It codes for CASSDLNRAETQYF.

The CDR3 spells CASSFFQDSSSNQPQHF. CDR3 coding DNA: TGTGCCAGCAGCTTTTTCCAGGATAGTAGTAGCAATCAGCCCCAGCATTTT. The chain couples TRBV5-8 to TRBJ1-5; D not certain. The CDR3 extends over 17 amino acids. CDR1 is SGHTS, CDR2 YDEGEE, per germline. Trimming removed 2 bases from V and 0 bases from J, with 15 bases in between.

This clone was recorded only once. The chain carries TRBV20-1 and TRBJ2-1; D is unresolved. V lost 4 bases and J 7 bases, leaving 5 bases between the germline ends. This CDR3 comprises 10 residues. The V gene's germline CDR1 is DFQATT and CDR2 SNEGSKA (reference sequence). The chain's CDR3 is CSAIHNEQFF. DNA for the CDR3: TGCAGTGCTATCCATAATGAGCAGTTCTTC.

The chain uses TRBV5-6 and TRBJ2-3; 11 nucleotides align to TRBD1. V lost 3 bases and J lost 5; bases outside the gene matches: 2. The CDR3 has 14 residues. Germline lookup yields CDR1 SGHDT and CDR2 YYEEEE. Written as DNA, the CDR3 is TGTGCCAGCAGCTCGGACAGGGGGCGAGATACGCAGTATTTT. Its translation: CASSSDRGRDTQYF.

The V call is TRBV27, the J call TRBJ2-6; TRBD2 matches at 7 bases. Germline-derived CDR1 and CDR2 are MNHEY and SMNVEV (reference sequence). V dropped 8 bases and J dropped 4; count of bases not matched to a gene: 11. The CDR3 is made up of 16 amino acids. The CDR3 nucleotides read TGTGCCAGCGGAACTAGCGCTGCGGGGGGGGCCAACGTCCTGACTTTC. It codes for CASGTSAAGGANVLTF. The whole variable domain, filled in from reference TRBV27 and TRBJ2-6, reads EAQVTQNPRYLITVTGKKLTVTCSQNMNHEYMSWYRQDPGLGLRQIYYSMNVEVTDKGDVPEGYKVSRKEKRNFPLILESPSPNQTSLYFCASGTSAAGGANVLTFGAGSRLTVL.

The chain recombines TRBV7-6 with TRBJ2-1, with 8 nucleotides matching TRBD2. This CDR3 has 18 amino acids. V shed 2 bases and J 4 bases; nucleotides not matched to a gene: 13. Germline CDR1 reads SGHVS; CDR2 reads FNYEAQ. In nucleotides, the CDR3 is TGTGCCAGCAGCTTACTCCGGGGGGGGATTTACCTTTACAATGAGCAGTTCTTC. Protein sequence: CASSLLRGGIYLYNEQFF.

The chain employs TRBV2 and TRBJ1-5; TRBD1 matches at 7 bases. CDR1 is SNHLY and CDR2 is FYNNEI in the germline V gene. Trimming removed 7 bases from V and 0 bases from J; junction bases left unmatched: 6. CDR3 length: 15 amino acids. CDR3 nucleotide sequence: TGTGCCAGCAAGGTATCAGGGGGTAGCAATCAGCCCCAGCATTTT. Protein product: CASKVSGGSNQPQHF.

This clone was counted between two and nine times. The V call is TRBV30, the J call TRBJ1-4; 7 positions match TRBD1. Germline CDR1 GTSNPN, CDR2 SVGIG (reference sequence). With 8 bases clipped from V and 8 bases from J, the junction kept 17 bases outside the gene matches. The CDR3 has 15 amino acids. The CDR3 reads CAGQTNTGVGEKLFF. Here the CDR3 DNA reads TGTGCCGGTCAAACAAATACAGGGGTGGGCGAAAAACTGTTTTTT.

This chain uses TRBV9 with TRBJ2-5; maybe TRBD1 (5 bases). The CDR3 is 15 amino acids. Trimming shortened V by 0 bases and J by 1 base, and 10 bases separated the two germline ends. Germline loops: CDR1 SGDLS, CDR2 YYNGEE. CDR3 loop: CASSVGSTAQETQYF. CDR3 bases: TGTGCCAGCAGCGTAGGATCGACAGCCCAAGAGACCCAGTACTTC.

This clone was observed once. V gene TRBV5-1 combines with J gene TRBJ2-5, with TRBD1 matching over 7 bases. The V and J ends lost 4 bases and 5 bases, in that order; junction bases with no gene match: 8. Germline assignment: CDR1 SGHRS and CDR2 YFSETQ. The CDR3 is 14 residues long. CDR3 nucleotide sequence: TGCGCCAGCAGCCCGACAGGGTTCGGGGAGACCCAGTACTTC. As protein: CASSPTGFGETQYF.

The chain uses TRBV29-1 and TRBJ2-1, with a possible D match to TRBD2 (6 bases). CDR3 size: 13 residues. CDR1 and CDR2 from the germline V gene are SQVTM and ANQGSEA. V lost 1 base and J lost 6, with 10 bases in between. The CDR3 DNA follows: TGCAGCGTTGAAGGGCAGGGAGGCAATGAGCAGTTCTTC. Translating it yields CSVEGQGGNEQFF.

Concerning this clone: Different DNA sequences within this sample yield the same CDR3. J is TRBJ2-2 and V is TRBV6-5; perhaps TRBD1 as D (6 bases). CDR1 and CDR2 (germline): MNHEY, SVGAGI. The V end lost 0 bases, the J end lost 2 bases, and 7 bases lay between the germline ends. CDR3 length: 15 amino acids. The CDR3 region is CASSYSTGNTGELFF. DNA for the CDR3: TGTGCCAGCAGTTACTCGACAGGCAACACCGGGGAGCTGTTTTTT.

The chain is built from TRBV7-9 and TRBJ2-7; 7 nucleotides line up with TRBD2. Germline CDR1 reads SEHNR; CDR2 reads FQNEAQ (reference sequence). CDR3 length equals 14 residues. Trimming took 4 bases from V and 1 from J; bases not matched to a gene: 4. The CDR3 DNA reads as TGTGCCAGCAGCTCCGGGACTACGTCCTACGAGCAGTACTTC. Translating gives CASSSGTTSYEQYF.

V and J are TRBV5-4 and TRBJ2-1; 9 nucleotides line up with TRBD2. CDR3 length: 16 residues. V lost 3 bases, J lost 8 bases, and 12 bases stayed unmatched. The germline gives CDR1 SGHNT, CDR2 YYREEE (reference sequence). As DNA, the CDR3 is TGTGCCAGCAGCTCACCCGGGGCTAGCGGGAAATATGAGCAGTTCTTC. It is translated as CASSSPGASGKYEQFF.

The rearrangement uses TRBV5-1 and TRBJ1-2; TRBD1 aligns across 8 bases. Germline trimming cut 1 base from V and 6 bases from J; bases unmatched to any gene: 5. The CDR3 totals 14 residues. Germline V CDR1 and CDR2: SGHRS, YFSETQ. The CDR3, as DNA: TGCGCCAGCAGCTTGATCGACAGGGGAAATGGCTACACCTTC. The encoded protein is CASSLIDRGNGYTF.

This clone has only one observation. This sequence joins TRBV7-8 and TRBJ2-7, with 8 bases fitting TRBD2. Germline CDR1 and CDR2: SGHVS and FQNEAQ. This CDR3 has 16 amino acids. The V gene end was trimmed by 2 bases and the J gene end by 6 bases; junction bases not matched to a gene: 12. The CDR3 bases are TGTGCCAGCAGCTTACCAATTAGCGGGGCTCCCGGCGAGCAGTACTTC. Amino acids: CASSLPISGAPGEQYF.

The DNA for the CDR3 is TGTGCCAGCAGCTTATCCGGACAGGGGGCCTACGAGCAGTACTTC. Its protein is CASSLSGQGAYEQYF. The chain is built from TRBV11-2 and TRBJ2-7; 10 bases match TRBD1. CDR3 length: 15 amino acids. Germline values: CDR1 SGHAT, CDR2 FQNNGV. V lost 2 bases to trimming and J lost 2 bases; unmatched junction nucleotides: 3.

The chain links TRBV9 to TRBJ2-6, with D unclear. V lost 0 bases, J lost 9 bases, and 7 bases lay in between. CDR1 is SGDLS and CDR2 is YYNGEE in the germline V gene. The CDR3 contains 13 residues. CDR3 region: CASSVDLSNVLTF. The CDR3 DNA reads TGTGCCAGCAGCGTAGACTTAAGCAACGTCCTGACTTTC.

This clone turned up a few times. This chain links TRBV5-1 with TRBJ1-1; D is ambiguous. Germline V gene sequence: CDR1 SGHRS, CDR2 YFSETQ. The CDR3 runs 12 residues. Trimming took off 1 base at V and 3 bases at J, with 4 bases between the two ends. The CDR3 bases are TGCGCCAGCAGCTTGTCGGACACTGAAGCTTTCTTT. Translating gives CASSLSDTEAFF.

This clone is medium-sized. This chain joins TRBV30 and TRBJ2-3; no clear D gene. The CDR3 runs 14 residues. V dropped 2 bases and J dropped 3 bases, with 12 bases sitting between them. Germline-derived CDR1 and CDR2 are GTSNPN and SVGIG (reference sequence). The CDR3 region is CAWSWAVLTDTQYF. The CDR3 DNA sequence: TGTGCCTGGAGTTGGGCAGTATTAACAGATACGCAGTATTTT.

V is TRBV18 and J is TRBJ1-1; a weak D match, TRBD1 (6 bases). Germline V gene sequence: CDR1 KGHSH, CDR2 LQKENI. The CDR3 spans 15 residues. V dropped 0 bases and J dropped 3 bases, with 11 bases sitting between them. The CDR3 sequence: CASSPPGGAYTEAFF. CDR3 in DNA: TGTGCCAGCTCACCACCGGGGGGGGCTTACACTGAAGCTTTCTTT.

The rearrangement joins TRBV10-3 to TRBJ2-7; TRBD1 agrees at 12 bases. This CDR3 contains 15 residues. Germline CDR1 ENHRY, CDR2 SYGVKD. V was clipped by 4 bases and J by 5 bases; unmatched bases: 6. CDR3 loop: CAISAPGQGADEQYF. Written as DNA, the CDR3 is TGTGCCATCAGTGCCCCGGGACAGGGGGCGGACGAGCAGTACTTC.

The gene calls are TRBV6-1 and TRBJ1-3, with D possibly TRBD1 on 6 matching bases. Germline loops: CDR1 MNHNS, CDR2 SASEGT. The CDR3 contains 16 residues. Between the trimmed V and J ends, which lost 4 bases and 4 bases, there was a span of 17 bases. CDR3 region: CASSATGFLIGNTIYF. The CDR3, as DNA: TGTGCCAGCAGTGCCACAGGGTTTCTTATCGGAAACACCATATATTTT.

This rearrangement joins TRBV6-5 to TRBJ2-3, with TRBD1 matching 9 bases. Germline V gives CDR1 MNHEY, CDR2 SVGAGI. This CDR3 is built from 16 residues. V was clipped by 4 bases and J by 2 bases; unmatched bases: 7. The CDR3 loop is CASSWGTGRNTDTQYF. CDR3 coding DNA: TGTGCCAGCAGTTGGGGGACAGGGCGCAACACAGATACGCAGTATTTT.

The chain couples TRBV4-2 to TRBJ1-4, with TRBD1 matching over 11 bases. This CDR3 has 15 residues. The germline V gene has CDR1 LGHNA and CDR2 YNFKEQ. Trimming removed 4 bases from V and 8 bases from J; junction bases left unmatched: 6. The CDR3, as DNA: TGTGCCAGCAGCCCGTCTAGGACAGGGGGCGAAAAACTGTTTTTT. Amino acids: CASSPSRTGGEKLFF.